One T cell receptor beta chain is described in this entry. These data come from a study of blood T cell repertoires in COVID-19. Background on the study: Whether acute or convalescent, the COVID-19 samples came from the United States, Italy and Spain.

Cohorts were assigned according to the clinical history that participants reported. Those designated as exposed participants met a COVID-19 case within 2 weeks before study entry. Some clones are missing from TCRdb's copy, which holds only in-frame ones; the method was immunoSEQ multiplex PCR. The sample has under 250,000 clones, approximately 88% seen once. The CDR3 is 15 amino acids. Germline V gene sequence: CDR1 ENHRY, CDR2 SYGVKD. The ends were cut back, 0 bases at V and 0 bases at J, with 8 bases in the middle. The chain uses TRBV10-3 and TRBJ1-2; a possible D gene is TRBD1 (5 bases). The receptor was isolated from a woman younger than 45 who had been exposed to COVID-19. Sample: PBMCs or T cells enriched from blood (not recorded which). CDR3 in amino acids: CAISESGAANYGYTF. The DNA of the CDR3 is TGTGCCATCAGTGAGTCAGGGGCAGCTAACTATGGCTACACCTTC.